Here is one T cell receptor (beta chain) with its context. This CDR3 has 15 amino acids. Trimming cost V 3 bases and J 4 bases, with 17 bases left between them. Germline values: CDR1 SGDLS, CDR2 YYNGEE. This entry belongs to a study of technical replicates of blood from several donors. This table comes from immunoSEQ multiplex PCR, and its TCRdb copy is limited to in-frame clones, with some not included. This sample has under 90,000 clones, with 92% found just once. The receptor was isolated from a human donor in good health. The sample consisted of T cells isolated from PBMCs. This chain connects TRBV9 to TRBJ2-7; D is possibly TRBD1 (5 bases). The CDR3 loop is CASSASGAVGYEQYF. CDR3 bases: TGTGCCAGCAGCGCCTCTGGGGCAGTGGGTTACGAGCAGTACTTC.